This T cell receptor (beta chain) derives from a study of shared clonotypes between healthy human individuals. Naive CD8 isolation took CD45RO-negative cells positively selected for CCR7 and excluded terminally differentiated effector memory CD45RA+ cells. The method was immunoSEQ multiplex PCR; TCRdb's version includes in-frame clones alone and lacks a portion of them. The sample shows 1.5 million to 2.5 million clones, roughly 94% of them seen only once. V lost 2 bases and J 0 bases, leaving 12 bases between the germline ends. There are 15 residues in the CDR3. Germline loops: CDR1 SGDLS, CDR2 YYNGEE. Concerning this clone: Its target is not known. Other DNA sequences in this specimen translate into the identical CDR3.

Study-wide results and caveats: Tissue TCR repertoires likely differ from these blood-only repertoires. Deeper or shallower sequencing was expected to change how clonotypes are shared among donors. Larger estimated richness was generally seen in naive subsets than in memory subsets.

The sequencing sample was made of naive CD8+ T cells sorted from blood. The receptor comes from a man aged 18 to 29 in good health. V and J are TRBV9 and TRBJ2-7; D is perhaps TRBD2 (6 bases). CDR3 bases: TGTGCCAGCAGCGTGGGGGTAGCGGCCTCCTACGAGCAGTACTTC. Its translation: CASSVGVAASYEQYF.